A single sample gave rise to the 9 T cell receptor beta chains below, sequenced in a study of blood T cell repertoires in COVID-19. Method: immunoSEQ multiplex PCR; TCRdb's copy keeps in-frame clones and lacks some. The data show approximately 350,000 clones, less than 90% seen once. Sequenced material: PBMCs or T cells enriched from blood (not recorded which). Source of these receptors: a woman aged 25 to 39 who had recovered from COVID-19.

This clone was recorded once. The CDR3 is CASSPGSATNEKLFF. For the CDR3, the DNA is TGTGCCAGCTCACCAGGGAGTGCAACTAATGAAAAACTGTTTTTT. V and J are TRBV18 and TRBJ1-4; D not resolved. This CDR3 contains 15 residues. In germline, CDR1 is KGHSH, CDR2 LQKENI. Trimming pared 2 bases from V and 0 bases from J, leaving 7 bases between. Combining the CDR3 with reference TRBV18 and TRBJ1-4 gives the whole variable domain NAGVMQNPRHLVRRRGQEARLRCSPMKGHSHVYWYRQLPEEGLKFMVYLQKENIIDESGMPKERFSAEFPKEGPSILRIQQVVRGDSAAYFCASSPGSATNEKLFFGSGTQLSVL.

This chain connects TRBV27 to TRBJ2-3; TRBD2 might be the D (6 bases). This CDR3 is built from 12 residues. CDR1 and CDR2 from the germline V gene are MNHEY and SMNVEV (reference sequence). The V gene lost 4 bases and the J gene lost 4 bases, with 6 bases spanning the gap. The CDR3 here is CASSSSADTQYF. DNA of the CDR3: TGTGCCAGCAGTTCTAGCGCAGATACGCAGTATTTT.

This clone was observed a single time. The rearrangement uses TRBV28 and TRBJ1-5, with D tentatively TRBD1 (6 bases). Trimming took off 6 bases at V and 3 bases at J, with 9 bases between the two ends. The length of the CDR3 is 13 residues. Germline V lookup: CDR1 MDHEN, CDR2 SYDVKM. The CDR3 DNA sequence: TGTGCCAGCAGACAGGGACACAATCAGCCCCAGCATTTT. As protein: CASRQGHNQPQHF.

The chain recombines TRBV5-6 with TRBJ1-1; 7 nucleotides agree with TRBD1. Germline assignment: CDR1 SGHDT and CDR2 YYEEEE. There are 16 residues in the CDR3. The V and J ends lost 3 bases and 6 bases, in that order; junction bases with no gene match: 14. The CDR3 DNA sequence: TGTGCCAGCAGCTCCATCGGCAGGGGGAATGTCGCTGAAGCTTTCTTT. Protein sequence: CASSSIGRGNVAEAFF.

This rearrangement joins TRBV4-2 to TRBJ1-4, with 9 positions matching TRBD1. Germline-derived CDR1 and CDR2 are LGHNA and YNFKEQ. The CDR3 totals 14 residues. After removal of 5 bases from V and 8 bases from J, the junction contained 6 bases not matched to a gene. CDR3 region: CASSSGQGGEKLFF. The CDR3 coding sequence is TGTGCCAGCAGCTCGGGACAGGGAGGAGAAAAACTGTTTTTT.

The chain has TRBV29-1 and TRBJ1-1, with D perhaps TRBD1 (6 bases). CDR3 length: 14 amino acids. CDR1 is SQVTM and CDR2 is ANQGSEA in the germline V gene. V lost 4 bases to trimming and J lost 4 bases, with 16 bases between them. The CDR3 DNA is TGCAGCGTTGGACAGGATGGGTTCGTCACTGAAGCTTTCTTT. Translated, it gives CSVGQDGFVTEAFF.

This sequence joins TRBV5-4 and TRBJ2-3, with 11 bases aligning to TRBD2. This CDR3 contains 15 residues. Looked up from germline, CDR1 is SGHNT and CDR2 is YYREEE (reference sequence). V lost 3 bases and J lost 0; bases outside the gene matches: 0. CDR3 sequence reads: CASSSSGGSTDTQYF. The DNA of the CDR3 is TGTGCCAGCAGCTCTAGCGGGGGGAGCACAGATACGCAGTATTTT.

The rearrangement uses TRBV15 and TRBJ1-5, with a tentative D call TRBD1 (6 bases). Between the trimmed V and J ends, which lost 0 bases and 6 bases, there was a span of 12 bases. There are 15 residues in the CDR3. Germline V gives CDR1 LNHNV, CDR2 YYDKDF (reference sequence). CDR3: CATSRDGQGFQPQHF. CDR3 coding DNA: TGTGCCACCAGCAGAGATGGCCAGGGGTTTCAGCCCCAGCATTTT.

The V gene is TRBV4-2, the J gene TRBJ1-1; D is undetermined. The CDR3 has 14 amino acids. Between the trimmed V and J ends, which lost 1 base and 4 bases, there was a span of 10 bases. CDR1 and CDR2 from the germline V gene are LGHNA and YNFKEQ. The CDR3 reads CASSQGVVGTEAFF. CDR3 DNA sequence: TGTGCCAGCAGCCAAGGAGTGGTCGGCACTGAAGCTTTCTTT.